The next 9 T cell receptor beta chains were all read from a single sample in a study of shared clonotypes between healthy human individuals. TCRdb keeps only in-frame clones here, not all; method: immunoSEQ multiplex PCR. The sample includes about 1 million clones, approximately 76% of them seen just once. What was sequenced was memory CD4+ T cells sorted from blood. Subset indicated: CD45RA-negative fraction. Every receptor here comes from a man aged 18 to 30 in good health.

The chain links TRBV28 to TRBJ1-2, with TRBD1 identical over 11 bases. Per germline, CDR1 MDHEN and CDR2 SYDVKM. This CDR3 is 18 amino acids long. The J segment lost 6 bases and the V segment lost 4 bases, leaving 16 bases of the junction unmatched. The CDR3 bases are TGTGCCAGCAGTTCTCCCCGGGACAGGGGGAGGAGTCTGAATGGCTACACCTTC. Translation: CASSSPRDRGRSLNGYTF.

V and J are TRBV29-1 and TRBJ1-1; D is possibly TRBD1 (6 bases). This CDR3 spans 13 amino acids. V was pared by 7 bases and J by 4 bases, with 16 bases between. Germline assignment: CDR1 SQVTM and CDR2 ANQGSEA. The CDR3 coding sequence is TGCAGCGCATATCCTACAGGGACCACTGAAGCTTTCTTT. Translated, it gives CSAYPTGTTEAFF.

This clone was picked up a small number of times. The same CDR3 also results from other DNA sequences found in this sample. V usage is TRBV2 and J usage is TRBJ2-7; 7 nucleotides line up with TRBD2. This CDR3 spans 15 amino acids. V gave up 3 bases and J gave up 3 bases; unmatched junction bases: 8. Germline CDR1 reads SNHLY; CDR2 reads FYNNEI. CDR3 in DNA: TGTGCCAGCAGTGACCGGCTAGCGGAGAACTACGAGCAGTACTTC. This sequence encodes CASSDRLAENYEQYF. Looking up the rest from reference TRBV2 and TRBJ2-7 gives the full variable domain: EPEVTQTPSHQVTQMGQEVILRCVPISNHLYFYWYRQILGQKVEFLVSFYNNEISEKSEIFDDQFSVERPDGSNFTLKIRSTKLEDSAMYFCASSDRLAENYEQYFGPGTRLTVT.

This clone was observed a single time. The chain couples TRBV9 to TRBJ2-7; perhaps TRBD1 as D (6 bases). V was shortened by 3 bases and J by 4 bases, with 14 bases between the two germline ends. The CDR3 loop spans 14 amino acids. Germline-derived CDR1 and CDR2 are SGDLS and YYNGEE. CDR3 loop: CASSAQTGRYEQYF. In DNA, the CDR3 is TGTGCCAGCAGCGCCCAGACAGGCAGGTACGAGCAGTACTTC.

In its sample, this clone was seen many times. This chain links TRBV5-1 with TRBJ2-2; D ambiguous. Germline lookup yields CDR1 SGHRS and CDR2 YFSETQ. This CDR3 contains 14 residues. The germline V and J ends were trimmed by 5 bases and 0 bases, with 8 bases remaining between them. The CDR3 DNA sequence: TGCGCCAGCAGTAATCTGCCGAACACCGGGGAGCTGTTTTTT. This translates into CASSNLPNTGELFF.

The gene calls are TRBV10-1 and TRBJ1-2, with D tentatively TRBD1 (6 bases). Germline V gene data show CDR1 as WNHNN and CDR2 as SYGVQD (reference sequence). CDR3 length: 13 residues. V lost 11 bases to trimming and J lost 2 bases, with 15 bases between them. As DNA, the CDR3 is TGCGCCTTGAGACAGGAAATAAACTATGGCTACACCTTC. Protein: CALRQEINYGYTF.

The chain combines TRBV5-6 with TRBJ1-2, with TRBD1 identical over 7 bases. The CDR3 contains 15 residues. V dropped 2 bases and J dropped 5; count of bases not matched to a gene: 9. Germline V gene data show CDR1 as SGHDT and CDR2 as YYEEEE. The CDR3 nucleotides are TGTGCCAGCAGCTTAACTACCGGGACAGTATATGGCTACACCTTC. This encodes CASSLTTGTVYGYTF.

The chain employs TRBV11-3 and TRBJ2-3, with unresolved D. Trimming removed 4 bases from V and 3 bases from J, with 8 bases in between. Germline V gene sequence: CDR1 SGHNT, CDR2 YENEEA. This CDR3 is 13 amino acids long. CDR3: CASSSPGTDTQYF. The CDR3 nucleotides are TGTGCCAGCAGCTCCCCGGGTACAGATACGCAGTATTTT.

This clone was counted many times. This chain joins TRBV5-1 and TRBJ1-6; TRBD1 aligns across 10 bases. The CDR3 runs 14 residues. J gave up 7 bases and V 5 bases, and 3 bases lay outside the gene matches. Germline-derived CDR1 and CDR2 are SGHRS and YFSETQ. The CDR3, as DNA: TGCGCCAGCAGAGCGGGACAGGGGAATTCACCCCTCCACTTT. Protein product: CASRAGQGNSPLHF. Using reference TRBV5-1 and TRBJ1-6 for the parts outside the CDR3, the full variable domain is KAGVTQTPRYLIKTRGQQVTLSCSPISGHRSVSWYQQTPGQGLQFLFEYFSETQRNKGNFPGRFSGRQFSNSRSEMNVSTLELGDSALYLCASRAGQGNSPLHFGNGTRLTVT.